Sequencing of this TCR beta chain was carried out in a study of blood T cell repertoires in COVID-19. Study information: Spain, Italy and the United States supplied samples that represented acute and convalescent COVID-19.

Under the authors' procedure: Cell counts per sample came from amplifying reference gene primers. Sequencing used immunoSEQ multiplex PCR; TCRdb keeps in-frame clones, though not all of them. V and J calls and clone size are those listed in that table; D and trimming were worked out from the DNA. The sample has over 250,000 clones, about 89% seen once. The CDR3 runs 18 residues. Germline trimming cut 0 bases from V and 1 base from J; bases unmatched to any gene: 8. CDR1 is SGHRS and CDR2 is YFSETQ in the germline V gene. This clone appeared once. The receptor was derived from a middle-aged man who had recovered from COVID-19. Material for sequencing was PBMCs or T cells enriched from blood (not recorded which). The V gene is TRBV5-1, the J gene TRBJ1-5, with 9 bases identical to TRBD1. The CDR3 region is CASSLGPTGGRSNQPQHF. In nucleotides, the CDR3 is TGCGCCAGCAGCTTGGGCCCGACAGGGGGTAGGAGCAATCAGCCCCAGCATTTT.